This is a list of T cell receptor beta chains from one sample in a study of T cell responses to AZD1222 COVID-19 vaccine. Method: immunoSEQ multiplex PCR; TCRdb's copy keeps in-frame clones and lacks some. The table includes 150,000 to 200,000 clones, about 90% detected once. The sequenced sample was peripheral blood, obtained 28 days after the second AZD1222 dose. These TCRs come from an adult who received the AZD1222 COVID-19 vaccine. The CDR3 runs from the conserved cysteine through the conserved F or W. D genes are given only for firm matches. Only part of the rows carry a size: once, few, many, or a class if the clone is expanded.

j_gene,abundance,d_gene,v_gene,CDR3aa,CDR3nt
TRBJ2-7,.,.,TRBV6-2/TRBV6-3,CASSYYSRDYEQYF,TGTGCCAGCAGTTACTATTCCAGGGACTACGAGCAGTACTTC
TRBJ1-1,.,TRBD1,TRBV5-4,CASSLTGETEAFF,TGTGCCAGCAGCTTGACAGGGGAAACTGAAGCTTTCTTT
TRBJ1-1,.,.,TRBV6-5,CASSWGGNTEAFF,TGTGCCAGCTCGTGGGGGGGGAACACTGAAGCTTTCTTT
TRBJ1-2,.,.,TRBV27,CASSSSRIYGYTF,TGTGCCAGCAGCTCCTCACGAATCTATGGCTACACCTTC
TRBJ2-3,.,.,TRBV5-1,CASSLVTADKDTQYF,TGCGCCAGCAGCTTGGTGACGGCAGACAAAGATACGCAGTATTTT
TRBJ2-7,once,.,TRBV14,CASSQDVWGVVKQYF,TGTGCCAGCAGCCAAGATGTTTGGGGAGTAGTGAAGCAGTACTTC
TRBJ2-5,.,TRBD1,TRBV27,CASSLSGTGIGETQYF,TGTGCCAGCAGTTTAAGCGGGACAGGGATTGGGGAGACCCAGTACTTC
TRBJ2-1,once,.,TRBV28,CASISERSYNEQFF,TGTGCCAGCATCTCTGAGAGGTCCTACAATGAGCAGTTCTTC
TRBJ2-2,.,.,TRBV29-1,CSVGEDRAGELFF,TGCAGCGTTGGCGAGGACCGTGCCGGGGAGCTGTTTTTT
TRBJ1-1,.,.,TRBV6-5,CASSYSGRRNTEAFF,TGTGCCAGCAGTTACTCGGGCAGGAGGAACACTGAAGCTTTCTTT
TRBJ2-7,.,TRBD2,TRBV5-4,CASSAGGLAYEQYF,TGTGCCAGCTCCGCGGGGGGGCTGGCCTACGAGCAGTACTTC
TRBJ1-5,.,.,TRBV15,CATSRESILRGNQPQHF,TGTGCCACCAGCAGAGAATCGATTCTTAGGGGCAATCAGCCCCAGCATTTT
TRBJ2-5,.,TRBD2,TRBV3-1/TRBV3-2,CASRATSGIQETQYF,TGTGCCAGCAGAGCAACTAGCGGAATTCAAGAGACCCAGTACTTC
TRBJ1-2,.,.,TRBV5-1,CASSPAGLGGGYGYTF,TGCGCCAGCAGCCCCGCTGGTTTGGGGGGTGGCTATGGCTACACCTTC
TRBJ2-1,.,TRBD1,TRBV18,CASSPLGPGGEQFF,TGTGCCAGCTCACCATTAGGTCCAGGGGGTGAGCAGTTCTTC
TRBJ1-1,.,.,TRBV2,CASRGPNTEAFF,TGTGCCAGCAGGGGACCTAACACTGAAGCTTTCTTT
TRBJ1-3,once,TRBD1,TRBV7-2,CASSQFRGSGNTIYF,TGTGCCAGCAGCCAATTCAGGGGGTCTGGAAACACCATATATTTT
TRBJ2-3,.,.,TRBV6-4,CASSDGQGGASDTQYF,TGTGCCAGCAGTGATGGCCAAGGGGGGGCCTCAGATACGCAGTATTTT
TRBJ1-1,.,.,TRBV4-1,CASSPSQRGNTEAFF,TGCGCCAGCAGCCCAAGTCAGAGGGGAAACACTGAAGCTTTCTTT
TRBJ1-2,.,TRBD1,TRBV3-1/TRBV3-2,CASSLDRETGYTF,TGTGCCAGCAGTCTCGACAGGGAGACTGGCTACACCTTC
TRBJ1-1,once,TRBD1,TRBV12-5,CASGLSFRGREVEAFF,TGTGCTAGTGGTTTGTCTTTTAGGGGGCGCGAGGTTGAAGCTTTCTTT
TRBJ1-3,.,TRBD1,TRBV7-9,CASSAEQGLSGNTIYF,TGTGCCAGCAGCGCCGAACAGGGGCTCTCTGGAAACACCATATATTTT